This T cell receptor beta chain was documented in a study of T cells of healthy individuals. The CDR3 has 13 residues. Germline trimming cut 7 bases from V and 1 base from J; bases unmatched to any gene: 6. Germline V CDR1 and CDR2: DFQATT, SNEGSKA (reference sequence). TCRdb re-derived calls from the 5' RACE reads in MiXCR, one entry per CDR3 protein. This sample has tens of thousands of distinct CDR3 sequences, with around 16% found just once. The TCR originated in a human donor in good health. The chain joins TRBV20-1 to TRBJ1-1; 7 bases fit TRBD1. CDR3 in amino acids: CSGIQGTNTEAFF. Here the CDR3 DNA reads TGCAGTGGTATACAGGGGACGAACACTGAAGCTTTCTTT.